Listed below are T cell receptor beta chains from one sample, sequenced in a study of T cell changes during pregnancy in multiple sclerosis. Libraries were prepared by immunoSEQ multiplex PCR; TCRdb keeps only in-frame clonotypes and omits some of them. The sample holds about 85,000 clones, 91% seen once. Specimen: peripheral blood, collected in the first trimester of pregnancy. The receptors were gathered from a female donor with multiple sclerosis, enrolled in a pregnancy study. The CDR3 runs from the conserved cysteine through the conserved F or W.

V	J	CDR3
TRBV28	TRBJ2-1	CASSTPGLAITSSYNEQFF
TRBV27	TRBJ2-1	CASSLAGPSGNEQFF
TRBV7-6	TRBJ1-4	CASSTNINEKLFF
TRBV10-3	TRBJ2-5	CAISGGTGRETQYF
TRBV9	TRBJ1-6	CASSVTGGTNSPLHF
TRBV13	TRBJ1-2	CASSFRGSYGYTF
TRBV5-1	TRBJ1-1	CASSSQMNTEAFF
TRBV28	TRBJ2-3	CASSTPDSGNADTQYF
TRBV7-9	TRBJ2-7	CASSLGPSPIF
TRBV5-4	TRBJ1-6	CASRDRDLNSPLHF
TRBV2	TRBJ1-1	CASRRGGAGAEAFF